Sequencing of this TCR beta chain was carried out in a study of blood T cells in healthy people across ages. The CDR3 has 14 residues. Looked up from germline, CDR1 is SNHLY and CDR2 is FYNNEI. V lost 7 bases and J 4 bases, leaving 14 bases between the germline ends. Each sample gave at least 6 million isolated PBMCs. Using a J-beta primer mix together with a sample-barcoded 5' primer, a second PCR was run for about 6 to 12 cycles. The template-switch adaptor was a 5' adaptor with 12 random nucleotides. It tagged each cDNA molecule. TCRdb itself ran the 5' RACE reads through MiXCR, one entry per CDR3 protein. The sample has hundreds of thousands of distinct CDR3 sequences, around 40% seen once; the top ten hold roughly 19%.

The sequence derives from a woman in her sixties or seventies in good health. This sequence joins TRBV2 and TRBJ2-1, with a possible D match to TRBD1 (6 bases). Sequenced input: blood. The CDR3 loop reads CASTGASGYNEQFF. The CDR3 DNA sequence: TGTGCCAGCACAGGGGCCTCCGGTTACAATGAGCAGTTCTTC.